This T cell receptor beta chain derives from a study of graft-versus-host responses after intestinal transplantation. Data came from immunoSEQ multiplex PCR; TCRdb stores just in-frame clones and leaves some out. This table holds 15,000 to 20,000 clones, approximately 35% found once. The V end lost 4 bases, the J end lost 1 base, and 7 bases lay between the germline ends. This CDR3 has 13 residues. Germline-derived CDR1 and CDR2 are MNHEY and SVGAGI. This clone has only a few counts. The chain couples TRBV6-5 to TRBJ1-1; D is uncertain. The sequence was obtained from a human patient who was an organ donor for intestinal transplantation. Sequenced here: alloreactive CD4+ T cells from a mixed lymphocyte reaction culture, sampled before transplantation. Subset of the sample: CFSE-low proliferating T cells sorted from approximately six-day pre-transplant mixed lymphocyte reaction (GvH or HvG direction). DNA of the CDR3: TGTGCCAGCAGTTTCACACGGAACACTGAAGCTTTCTTT. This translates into CASSFTRNTEAFF.